The clone carrying this TCR beta chain was detected only once. With 1 base removed from V and 2 bases from J, the gap between germline ends came to 11 bases. Germline V lookup: CDR1 SGHTA, CDR2 FQGNSA. There are 15 residues in the CDR3. The sample originates from a study of blood T cell repertoires in COVID-19. Repertoires were generated with immunoSEQ multiplex PCR, while TCRdb's copy carries only in-frame clones and drops some. The sample records roughly 57,000 clones, 80% to 90% being singletons. The sequenced material came from peripheral blood. J is TRBJ1-2 and V is TRBV7-2; D call uncertain. The origin of this receptor is a human donor in a cohort sampled during active COVID-19. CDR3 sequence: CASSLGRPRNYGYTF. The CDR3 region has the DNA TGTGCCAGCAGCTTAGGACGGCCTAGGAACTATGGCTACACCTTC.